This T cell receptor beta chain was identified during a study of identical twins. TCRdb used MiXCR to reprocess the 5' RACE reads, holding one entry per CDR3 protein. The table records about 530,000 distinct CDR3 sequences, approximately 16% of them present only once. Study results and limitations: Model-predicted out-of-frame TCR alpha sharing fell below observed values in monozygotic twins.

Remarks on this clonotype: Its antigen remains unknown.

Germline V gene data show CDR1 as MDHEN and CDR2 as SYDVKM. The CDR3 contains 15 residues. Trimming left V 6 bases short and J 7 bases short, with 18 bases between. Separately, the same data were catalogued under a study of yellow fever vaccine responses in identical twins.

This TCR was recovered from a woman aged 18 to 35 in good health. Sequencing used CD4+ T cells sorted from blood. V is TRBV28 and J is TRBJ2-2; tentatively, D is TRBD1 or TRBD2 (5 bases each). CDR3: CASSPRDRAVGELFF. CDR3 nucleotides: TGTGCCAGCAGCCCCCGGGACCGGGCTGTCGGGGAGCTGTTTTTT.